This T cell receptor (beta chain) was found in a study of control samples from healthy donors and cancer patients (dated by TCRdb to the early 2020s). The CDR3 sequence holds 15 residues, the cysteine and phenylalanine included. This entry keeps only the CDR3 DNA: 45 bases, framed from base 1. Looking up the germline V gene yields CDR1 SGDLS and CDR2 YYNGEE. V is reduced by 4 bases and J by 3 bases, leaving a spacing of 13 bases between them. The library relied on the immunoSEQ multiplex PCR assay. TCRdb carries this immuneACCESS record with in-frame sequences only. Its versions omit some clonotypes, under half of them owing to an unresolved V gene in the studies checked, with the rest unexplained. In this sample the table shows 110,000 or so clones, 80% to 90% of which occur a single time. Of the sample, roughly an eighth is held by the ten largest clones. Note on this clone: It lacks a known antigen. No base quality values were provided; no much bigger clone lies one nucleotide off.

Sequences were obtained from blood. This chain is built from TRBV9 and TRBJ2-2, with the D call perhaps TRBD1 or TRBD2, as 5 bases match in each case. This TCR came from a woman aged 45-65 years in good health. The CDR3 is CASSIRDGDTGELFF. The DNA sequence is as follows: TGTGCCAGCAGCATCCGGGACGGGGACACCGGGGAGCTGTTTTTT.